Listed here are 14 T cell receptor beta chains from one sample, sequenced in a study of human T cells and chemical hapten exposure (dated by TCRdb to the early 2020s). Unfractionated whole blood was collected in Tempus Blood RNA tubes, and total RNA was extracted from that blood. Libraries were built with 5' RACE. Sequencing instrument: Illumina MiSeq. Starting from the raw public reads, TCRdb applied fastp trimming at Q25, assembled clones with MiXCR and retained in-frame beta chains. A single entry per CDR3 protein holds the most common genes and DNA from its merged rows. This sample holds under 150,000 distinct CDR3 sequences; approximately 20% were observed only once. 2.5% to 3.5% of the sample belongs to the ten largest clones. These receptors all come from a human donor in good health.

This clonotype was counted once. The chain combines TRBV29-1 with TRBJ1-1, with D uncertain. CDR1 is SQVTM, CDR2 ANQGSEA, per germline. Trimming took 4 bases from V and 1 from J, leaving 16 bases between them. The CDR3 length is 15 residues. In nucleotides, the CDR3 is TGCAGCGTTGGATGGGCCCCCCCAGAGAACACTGAAGCTTTCTTT. Amino acids: CSVGWAPPENTEAFF.

This sequence joins TRBV5-1 and TRBJ1-2, with a possible D match to TRBD1 (5 bases). The CDR3 is made up of 16 amino acids. Trimming shortened V by 0 bases and J by 4 bases, and 16 bases separated the two germline ends. Germline assignment: CDR1 SGHRS and CDR2 YFSETQ. This chain's CDR3 is CASSLDTSGQFYGYTF. In nucleotides, the CDR3 is TGCGCCAGCAGCTTGGATACGTCAGGGCAATTCTATGGCTACACCTTC.

This clonotype occurred a few times. The J gene is TRBJ1-4, the V gene TRBV6-2 or TRBV6-3; 7 bases fit TRBD1. Germline V gives CDR1 MNHEY, CDR2 SVGEGT. The V and J ends lost 6 bases and 7 bases, in that order; junction bases with no gene match: 8. The CDR3 contains 14 residues. CDR3 nucleotide sequence: TGTGCCAGCAGGATACAGGGGAGCGGTGAAAAACTGTTTTTT. Translation gives CASRIQGSGEKLFF.

This clonotype was counted between two and nine times. The V gene is TRBV29-1, the J gene TRBJ2-3, with 9 bases matching TRBD2. Per the germline V gene, CDR1 is SQVTM and CDR2 is ANQGSEA. V gave up 8 bases and J gave up 4 bases; unmatched junction bases: 4. This CDR3 has 12 amino acids. The chain's CDR3 is CSSSGDADTQYF. CDR3 bases: TGCAGCTCTAGCGGGGACGCAGATACGCAGTATTTT.

The chain uses TRBV12-3 or TRBV12-4 and TRBJ1-1, with D perhaps matching TRBD1 (5 bases). The V end was cut by 6 bases, the J end by 1 base, with 12 bases between. The CDR3 runs to 14 residues. The DNA for the CDR3 is TGTGCCAGCAGCTATGGACACGCGAACACTGAAGCTTTCTTT. Residues: CASSYGHANTEAFF.

The CDR3 DNA sequence: TGTGCCAGCAATCCGGGGAAGGGCACTGAAGCTTTCTTT. Its protein is CASNPGKGTEAFF. The chain combines TRBV18 with TRBJ1-1; D is uncertain. Per the germline V gene, CDR1 is KGHSH and CDR2 is LQKENI. The CDR3 totals 13 residues. Deletions cut 8 bases from V and 4 bases from J, with 14 bases between.

The rearrangement joins TRBV20-1 to TRBJ1-5; TRBD1 might be the D (5 bases). V lost 3 bases to trimming and J lost 2 bases, with 8 bases between them. The CDR3 has 13 residues. Per the germline V gene, CDR1 is DFQATT and CDR2 is SNEGSKA (reference sequence). CDR3 coding DNA: TGCAGTGCTAGCCTAGGGGGCAATCAGCCCCAGCATTTT. This sequence encodes CSASLGGNQPQHF.

This clonotype was picked up a small number of times. V usage is TRBV5-1 and J usage is TRBJ2-5, with 8 bases that match TRBD1. The V gene's germline CDR1 is SGHRS and CDR2 YFSETQ. With 3 bases clipped from V and 4 bases from J, the junction kept 11 bases outside the gene matches. This CDR3 contains 16 residues. CDR3 bases: TGCGCCAGCAGCTCCCGACCGGACAGGGCAATAGAGACCCAGTACTTC. It encodes CASSSRPDRAIETQYF. Looking up the rest from reference TRBV5-1 and TRBJ2-5 gives the full variable domain: KAGVTQTPRYLIKTRGQQVTLSCSPISGHRSVSWYQQTPGQGLQFLFEYFSETQRNKGNFPGRFSGRQFSNSRSEMNVSTLELGDSALYLCASSSRPDRAIETQYFGPGTRLLVL.

This chain joins TRBV4-2 and TRBJ2-1; 10 bases align to TRBD2. This CDR3 has 16 amino acids. Looked up from germline, CDR1 is LGHNA and CDR2 is YNFKEQ. The V and J ends lost 0 bases and 6 bases, in that order; junction bases with no gene match: 5. CDR3: CASSQDLSGRANEQFF. In DNA form, the CDR3 reads TGTGCCAGCAGCCAAGATTTGAGCGGGAGGGCCAATGAGCAGTTCTTC.

This clonotype has just a few counts. This chain connects TRBV11-2 to TRBJ1-4; the D is unclear. In germline, CDR1 is SGHAT, CDR2 FQNNGV. The V and J ends lost 2 bases and 5 bases respectively, with 6 bases between them. The CDR3 is 13 amino acids. CDR3 nucleotide sequence: TGTGCCAGCAGCTTAATTTGGAATGAAAAACTGTTTTTT. Amino acid sequence: CASSLIWNEKLFF.

There are a few counts of this clonotype. The V and J genes are TRBV6-5 and TRBJ1-5, with D maybe TRBD1 (5 bases). Germline CDR1 is MNHEY and CDR2 is SVGAGI. The CDR3 runs 16 residues. V gave up 4 bases and J gave up 0 bases, with 13 bases separating them. CDR3 in DNA: TGTGCCAGCAGTTCGGATCGGGGGTATAGCAATCAGCCCCAGCATTTT. As protein: CASSSDRGYSNQPQHF.

This clonotype was detected a few times. In DNA, the CDR3 is TGCAGTGCTAGCTTTAGGGGCGCGGGAACAGATACGCAGTATTTT. It codes for CSASFRGAGTDTQYF. V and J are TRBV20-1 and TRBJ2-3, with D possibly matching TRBD2 (6 bases). V was cut by 3 bases and J by 3 bases, with 16 bases left in between. Germline lookup yields CDR1 DFQATT and CDR2 SNEGSKA (reference sequence). This CDR3 is 15 amino acids long.

The chain employs TRBV29-1 and TRBJ2-5; no clear D. Germline V gene lookup returns CDR1 SQVTM and CDR2 ANQGSEA. CDR3 length: 11 amino acids. Trimming removed 6 bases at V and 4 bases at J, with 9 bases between. The CDR3 loop is CSVRPGETQYF. The CDR3 DNA reads as TGCAGCGTAAGACCCGGAGAGACCCAGTACTTC.

This chain connects TRBV7-8 to TRBJ2-7; D remains ambiguous. Germline V gene lookup returns CDR1 SGHVS and CDR2 FQNEAQ. This CDR3 is 16 amino acids long. V was cut by 4 bases and J by 7 bases, with 23 bases left in between. As DNA, the CDR3 is TGTGCCAGCAGCTCCCGGGTATATGACTTGCCTCTGGAGCAGTACTTC. This translates into CASSSRVYDLPLEQYF.